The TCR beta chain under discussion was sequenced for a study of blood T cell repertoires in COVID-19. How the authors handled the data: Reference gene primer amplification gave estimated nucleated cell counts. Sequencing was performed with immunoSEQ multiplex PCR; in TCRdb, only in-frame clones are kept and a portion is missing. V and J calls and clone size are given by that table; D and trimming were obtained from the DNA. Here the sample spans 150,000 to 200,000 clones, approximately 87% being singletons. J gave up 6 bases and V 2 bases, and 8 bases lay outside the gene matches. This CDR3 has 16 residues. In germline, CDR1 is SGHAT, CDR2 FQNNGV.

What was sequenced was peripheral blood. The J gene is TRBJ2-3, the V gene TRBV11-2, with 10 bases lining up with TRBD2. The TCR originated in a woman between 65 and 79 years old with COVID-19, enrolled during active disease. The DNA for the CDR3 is TGTGCCAGCAGCTTAAGTCTAGCGGGGGTAGGGGATACGCAGTATTTT. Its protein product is CASSLSLAGVGDTQYF.